This T cell receptor beta chain was retrieved from a study of blood T cell repertoires in COVID-19. In the study overall: Researchers got acute and convalescent COVID-19 samples from the United States, Italy and Spain. In each case, the material was cDNA or gDNA derived from T cells, B-cell-depleted T cells, or PBMCs.

The trim removed 3 bases at V and 4 bases at J, leaving 5 bases unmatched. The V gene's germline CDR1 is LNHNV and CDR2 YYDKDF (reference sequence). The CDR3 extends over 15 amino acids. Under the authors' procedure: How many nucleated cells were present was estimated from reference gene primer amplification. Method: immunoSEQ multiplex PCR; TCRdb's copy keeps in-frame clones and lacks some. V, J and clone size derive from that table, while D and trimming were established from the DNA sequence. The repertoire holds some 150,000 clones, with about three quarters as singletons. The sequenced sample consisted of peripheral blood. The chain employs TRBV15 and TRBJ1-1; 10 bases agree with TRBD1. This TCR was sampled from a woman aged 45-65 years with active or convalescent COVID-19. The DNA for the CDR3 is TGTGCCACCAGCAGGAAAGGGGACAGGGGCACTGAAGCTTTCTTT. It is translated as CATSRKGDRGTEAFF.